The 6 T cell receptor beta chains below come from one sample, sequenced in a study of OX40 agonist ivuxolimab in advanced cancers. Some clones are missing from TCRdb's copy, which holds only in-frame ones; the method was immunoSEQ multiplex PCR. The table lists about 78,000 clones, about 91% of them singletons. The source material was CD4+ or CD8+ T cells sorted from blood, sampled in a trial of the OX40 agonist ivuxolimab. These receptor sequences come from an adult with an advanced solid tumor such as melanoma, head and neck, liver or kidney cancer.

This clone was observed a handful of times. Within the sample, other DNA sequences also encode this same CDR3. The chain has TRBV14 and TRBJ1-5; no firm D call. The CDR3 extends over 14 amino acids. The germline V gene encodes CDR1 SGHDN and CDR2 FVKESK. V was shortened by 1 base and J by 0 bases, with 4 bases between the two germline ends. This CDR3 reads CASSQGGSNQPQHF. As DNA, the CDR3 is TGTGCCAGCAGCCAAGGGGGTAGCAATCAGCCCCAGCATTTT.

The rearrangement joins TRBV28 to TRBJ1-6; D gene uncertain. Germline V gene lookup returns CDR1 MDHEN and CDR2 SYDVKM. Trimming pared 7 bases from V and 0 bases from J, leaving 13 bases between. The CDR3 is 16 residues long. The CDR3 loop is CASILRGSSYNSPLHF. The CDR3 DNA reads TGTGCCAGCATCCTGCGGGGTTCCTCCTATAATTCACCCCTCCACTTT.

This clone has just one count. The chain links TRBV5-1 to TRBJ2-5, with 9 bases matching TRBD2. Trimming cost V 0 bases and J 4 bases; bases outside gene matches: 7. This CDR3 has 16 residues. The germline V gene has CDR1 SGHRS and CDR2 YFSETQ. The CDR3 spells CASSLALAGVGETQYF. The CDR3, as DNA: TGCGCCAGCAGCTTGGCATTAGCGGGGGTGGGAGAGACCCAGTACTTC.

This chain connects TRBV10-3 to TRBJ2-1, with unresolved D. V dropped 2 bases and J dropped 0 bases, with 8 bases sitting between them. CDR3 length: 15 residues. Per germline, CDR1 ENHRY and CDR2 SYGVKD. The CDR3 coding sequence is TGTGCCATCAGTGAGGGGTCGAGCTCCTACAATGAGCAGTTCTTC. Protein: CAISEGSSSYNEQFF.

Written as DNA, the CDR3 is TGTGCCAGCAGCGCAGGCCAGGGGGGGGCGCCAAGTTATCAGCCCCAGCATTTT. Translating gives CASSAGQGGAPSYQPQHF. V usage is TRBV7-9 and J usage is TRBJ1-5, with 7 bases lining up with TRBD1. Germline V gene sequence: CDR1 SEHNR, CDR2 FQNEAQ (reference sequence). The CDR3 runs to 18 residues. Trimming took 5 bases from V and 5 from J; bases not matched to a gene: 18. The variable domain in full, completed from reference TRBV7-9 and TRBJ1-5, reads DTGVSQNPRHKITKRGQNVTFRCDPISEHNRLYWYRQTLGQGPEFLTYFQNEAQLEKSRLLSDRFSAERPKGSFSTLEIQRTEQGDSAMYLCASSAGQGGAPSYQPQHFGDGTRLSIL.

V usage is TRBV27 and J usage is TRBJ2-7; 10 nucleotides align to TRBD2. The CDR3 consists of 14 residues. Per the germline V gene, CDR1 is MNHEY and CDR2 is SMNVEV (reference sequence). The ends lost 6 bases at V and 7 bases at J; junction bases unmatched: 9. In nucleotides, the CDR3 is TGTGCCAGCAGGCCTAGCGGGAGCGGCGCGGAGCAGTACTTC. This sequence encodes CASRPSGSGAEQYF.